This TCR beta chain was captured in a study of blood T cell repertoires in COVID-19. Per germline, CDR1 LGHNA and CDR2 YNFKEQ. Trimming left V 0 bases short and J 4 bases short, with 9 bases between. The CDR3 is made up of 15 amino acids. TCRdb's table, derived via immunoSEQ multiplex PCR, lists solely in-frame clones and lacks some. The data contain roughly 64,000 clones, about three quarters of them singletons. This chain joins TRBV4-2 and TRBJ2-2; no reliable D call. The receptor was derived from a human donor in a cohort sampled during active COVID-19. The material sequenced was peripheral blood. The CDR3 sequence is CASSQDLAVTGELFF. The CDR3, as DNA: TGTGCCAGCAGCCAAGATCTTGCAGTCACCGGGGAGCTGTTTTTT.